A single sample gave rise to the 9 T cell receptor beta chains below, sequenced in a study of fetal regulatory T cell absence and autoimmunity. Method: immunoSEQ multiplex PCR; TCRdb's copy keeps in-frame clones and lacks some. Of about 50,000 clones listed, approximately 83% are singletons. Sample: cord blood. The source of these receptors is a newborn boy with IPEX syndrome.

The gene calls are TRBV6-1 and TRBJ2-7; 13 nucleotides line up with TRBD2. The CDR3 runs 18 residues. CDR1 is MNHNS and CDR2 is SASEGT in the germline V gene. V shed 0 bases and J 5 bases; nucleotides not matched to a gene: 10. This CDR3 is CASSEAWTSGSREDEQYF. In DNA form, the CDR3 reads TGTGCCAGCAGTGAAGCATGGACTAGCGGGAGCCGAGAGGACGAGCAGTACTTC.

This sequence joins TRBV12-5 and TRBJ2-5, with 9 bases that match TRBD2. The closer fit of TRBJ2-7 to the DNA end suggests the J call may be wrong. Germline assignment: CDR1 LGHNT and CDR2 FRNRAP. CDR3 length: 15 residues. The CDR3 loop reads CASGLSPSGKYEQYF. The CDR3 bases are TGTGCTAGTGGTTTGTCCCCTAGCGGGAAATACGAGCAGTACTTC.

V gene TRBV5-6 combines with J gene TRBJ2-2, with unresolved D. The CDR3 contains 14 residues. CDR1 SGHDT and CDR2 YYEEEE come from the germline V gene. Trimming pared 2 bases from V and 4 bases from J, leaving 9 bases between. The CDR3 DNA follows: TGTGCCAGCAGCTTAGTTGAAGCCACCGGGGAGCTGTTTTTT. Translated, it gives CASSLVEATGELFF.

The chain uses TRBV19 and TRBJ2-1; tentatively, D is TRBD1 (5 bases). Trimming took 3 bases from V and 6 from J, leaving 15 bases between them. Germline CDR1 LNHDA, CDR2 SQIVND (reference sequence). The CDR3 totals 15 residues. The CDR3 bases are TGTGCCAGTAGTATTAGAGGCCAGGGCTTCAATGAGCAGTTCTTC. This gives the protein CASSIRGQGFNEQFF.

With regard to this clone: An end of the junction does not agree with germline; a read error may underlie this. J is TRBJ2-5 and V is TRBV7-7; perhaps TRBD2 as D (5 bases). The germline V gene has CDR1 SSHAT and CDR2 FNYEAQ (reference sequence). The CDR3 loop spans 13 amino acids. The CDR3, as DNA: TGTGCTAGCAGCTTAACTCCGGGGGAGACCCAGTACTTC. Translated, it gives CASSLTPGETQYF.

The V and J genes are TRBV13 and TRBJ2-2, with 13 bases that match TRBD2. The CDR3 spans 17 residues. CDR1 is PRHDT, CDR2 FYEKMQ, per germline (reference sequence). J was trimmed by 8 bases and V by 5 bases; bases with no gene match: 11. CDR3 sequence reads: CASSAGTSGALWGELFF. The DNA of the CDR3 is TGTGCCAGCAGCGCCGGGACTAGCGGGGCCCTGTGGGGGGAGCTGTTTTTT.

CDR3 sequence reads: CASSSWGGGAFF. The CDR3 DNA sequence: TGTGCCAGCAGCTCGTGGGGCGGGGGAGCTTTCTTT. V usage is TRBV6-5 and J usage is TRBJ1-1, with D possibly being TRBD1 (5 bases). The V end was cut by 6 bases, the J end by 10 bases, with 15 bases between. Germline CDR1 and CDR2: MNHEY and SVGAGI. This CDR3 spans 12 amino acids.

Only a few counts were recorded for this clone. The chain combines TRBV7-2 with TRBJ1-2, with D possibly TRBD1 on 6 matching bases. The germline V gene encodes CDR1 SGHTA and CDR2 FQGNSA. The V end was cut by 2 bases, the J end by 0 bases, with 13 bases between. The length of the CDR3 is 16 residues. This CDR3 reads CASSLSTGKANYGYTF. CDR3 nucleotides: TGTGCCAGCAGCTTATCCACAGGGAAAGCTAACTATGGCTACACCTTC.

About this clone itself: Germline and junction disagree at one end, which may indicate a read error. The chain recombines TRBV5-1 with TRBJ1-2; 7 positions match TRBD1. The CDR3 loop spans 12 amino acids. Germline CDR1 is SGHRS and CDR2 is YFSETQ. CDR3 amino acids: CASSSTGVGYTF. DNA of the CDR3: TGCGCCAGCAGCTCAACAGGGGTCGGCTATACCTTC.